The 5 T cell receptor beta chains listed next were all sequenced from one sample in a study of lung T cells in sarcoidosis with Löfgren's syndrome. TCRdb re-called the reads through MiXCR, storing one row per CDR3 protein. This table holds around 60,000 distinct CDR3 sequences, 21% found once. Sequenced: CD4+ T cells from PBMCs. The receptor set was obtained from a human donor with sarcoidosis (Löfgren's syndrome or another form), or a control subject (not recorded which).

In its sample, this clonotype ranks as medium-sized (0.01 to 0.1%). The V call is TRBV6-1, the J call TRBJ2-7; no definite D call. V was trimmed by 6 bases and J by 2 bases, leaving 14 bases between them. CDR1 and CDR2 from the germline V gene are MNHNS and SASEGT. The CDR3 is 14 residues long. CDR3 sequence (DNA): TGTGCCAGCAGGTACAGAGAAGAAGCCTACGAGCAGTACGTC. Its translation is CASRYREEAYEQYV.

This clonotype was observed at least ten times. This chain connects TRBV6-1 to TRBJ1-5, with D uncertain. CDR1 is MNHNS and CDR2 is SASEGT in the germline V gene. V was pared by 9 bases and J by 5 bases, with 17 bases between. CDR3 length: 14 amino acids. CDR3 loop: CASTYRVTDQPQHF. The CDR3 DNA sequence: TGTGCCAGTACATATAGGGTAACAGATCAGCCCCAGCATTTT.

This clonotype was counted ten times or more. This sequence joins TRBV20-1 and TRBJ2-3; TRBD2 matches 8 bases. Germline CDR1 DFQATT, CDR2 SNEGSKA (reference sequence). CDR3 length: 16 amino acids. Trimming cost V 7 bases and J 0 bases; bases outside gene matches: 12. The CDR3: CSGGGLSGGSTDTQYF. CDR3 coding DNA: TGCAGTGGGGGAGGGCTAAGCGGGGGAAGCACAGATACGCAGTATTTT.

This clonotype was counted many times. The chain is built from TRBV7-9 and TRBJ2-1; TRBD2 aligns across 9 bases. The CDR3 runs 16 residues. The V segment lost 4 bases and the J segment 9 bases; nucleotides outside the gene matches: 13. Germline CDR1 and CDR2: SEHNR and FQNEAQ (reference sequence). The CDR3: CASSSPRLAERPEQFF. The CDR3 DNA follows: TGTGCCAGCAGCTCCCCGAGACTAGCGGAAAGGCCTGAGCAGTTCTTC. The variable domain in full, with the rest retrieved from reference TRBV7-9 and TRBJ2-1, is DTGVSQNPRHKITKRGQNVTFRCDPISEHNRLYWYRQTLGQGPEFLTYFQNEAQLEKSRLLSDRFSAERPKGSFSTLEIQRTEQGDSAMYLCASSSPRLAERPEQFFGPGTRLTVL.

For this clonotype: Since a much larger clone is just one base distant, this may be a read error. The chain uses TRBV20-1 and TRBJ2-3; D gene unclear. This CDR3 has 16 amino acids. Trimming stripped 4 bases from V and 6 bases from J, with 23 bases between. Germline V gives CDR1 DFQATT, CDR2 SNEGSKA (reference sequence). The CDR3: CSATSKTGRPWDTQYF. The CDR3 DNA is TGCAGTGCTACTTCTAAAACTGGCAGGCCGTGGGATACGCAGTATTTT.